Listed here are 15 T cell receptor beta chains from one sample, sequenced in a study of T cell responses to AZD1222 COVID-19 vaccine. Some clones are missing from TCRdb's copy, which holds only in-frame ones; the method was immunoSEQ multiplex PCR. The sample includes around 130,000 clones, over 90% of them seen just once. This specimen was peripheral blood, taken on day 0 of AZD1222 vaccination. The source is an adult in good health.

This chain uses TRBV19 with TRBJ1-5; 10 bases align to TRBD1. The germline gives CDR1 LNHDA, CDR2 SQIVND (reference sequence). The CDR3 runs 16 residues. Trimming removed 3 bases from V and 2 bases from J; junction bases left unmatched: 4. CDR3 sequence (DNA): TGTGCCAGTAGTATTAGACAGGGGGCAGGCAATCAGCCCCAGCATTTT. The encoded protein is CASSIRQGAGNQPQHF.

The chain couples TRBV6-1 to TRBJ1-2, with D possibly TRBD1 on 6 matching bases. Germline V lookup: CDR1 MNHNS, CDR2 SASEGT. The CDR3 totals 16 residues. V was shortened by 1 base and J by 4 bases, with 16 bases between the two germline ends. The CDR3 DNA is TGTGCCAGCAGTGAAGTAGAGGAGGGGGACGGCTATGGCTACACCTTC. Encoded protein: CASSEVEEGDGYGYTF.

The chain is built from TRBV18 and TRBJ2-2; D is unclear. Germline CDR1 KGHSH, CDR2 LQKENI. This CDR3 spans 15 amino acids. V lost 5 bases and J lost 0, with 10 bases in between. CDR3 loop: CASSNSRPNTGELFF. The CDR3 DNA reads TGTGCCAGCTCAAACTCCAGACCGAACACCGGGGAGCTGTTTTTT.

The CDR3 DNA sequence: TGTGCCAGCAGCCGGACAGGGCCGGTGCGGGGCTACACCTTC. Translation: CASSRTGPVRGYTF. This chain uses TRBV5-5 with TRBJ1-2, with 8 nucleotides matching TRBD1. The CDR3 loop spans 14 amino acids. Germline CDR1 reads SGHKS; CDR2 reads YYEKEE (reference sequence). V shed 4 bases, J shed 8 bases, and the junction held 10 bases outside the gene matches.

J is TRBJ2-5 and V is TRBV9, with TRBD1 matching over 8 bases. This CDR3 is 16 amino acids long. Germline assignment: CDR1 SGDLS and CDR2 YYNGEE. Germline trimming cut 3 bases from V and 1 base from J; bases unmatched to any gene: 8. The CDR3 region has the DNA TGTGCCAGCAGCGGAGGACAGGGTGGCATCCAAGAGACCCAGTACTTC. Its protein is CASSGGQGGIQETQYF.

This sequence joins TRBV5-6 and TRBJ1-4; 7 bases line up with TRBD1. The CDR3 runs 15 residues. The germline gives CDR1 SGHDT, CDR2 YYEEEE. The V segment lost 3 bases and the J segment 4 bases; nucleotides outside the gene matches: 6. For the CDR3, the DNA is TGTGCCAGCAGCTCGACAGGGCACCATAATGAAAAACTGTTTTTT. As protein: CASSSTGHHNEKLFF.

The chain recombines TRBV7-6 with TRBJ2-5, with D unresolved. Germline CDR1 reads SGHVS; CDR2 reads FNYEAQ. The CDR3 runs 13 residues. The ends were cut back, 2 bases at V and 2 bases at J, with 6 bases in the middle. The DNA for the CDR3 is TGTGCCAGCAGCTTAAACTGGCAAGAGACCCAGTACTTC. It codes for CASSLNWQETQYF.

The chain recombines TRBV20-1 with TRBJ2-3; tentative D call: TRBD2 (6 bases). The length of the CDR3 is 11 residues. Looked up from germline, CDR1 is DFQATT and CDR2 is SNEGSKA (reference sequence). V lost 0 bases, J lost 14 bases, and 12 bases lay in between. The CDR3 coding sequence is TGCAGTGCTAGAGACGAGACTAGATCGTATTTT. This gives the protein CSARDETRSYF.

The V gene is TRBV5-1, the J gene TRBJ2-2; TRBD2 might be the D (6 bases). The V end was cut by 3 bases, the J end by 5 bases, with 23 bases between. Germline loops: CDR1 SGHRS, CDR2 YFSETQ. The length of the CDR3 is 18 residues. The CDR3 coding sequence is TGCGCCAGCAGCTCCAGACCCCGCGGGGCCTTACAAACCGGGGAGCTGTTTTTT. Protein: CASSSRPRGALQTGELFF.

The V and J genes are TRBV11-3 and TRBJ1-3, with 7 bases lining up with TRBD1. The CDR3 totals 14 residues. V shed 5 bases and J 2 bases; nucleotides not matched to a gene: 3. Germline V CDR1 and CDR2: SGHNT, YENEEA. CDR3 sequence: CASSPGTAGNTIYF. Written as DNA, the CDR3 is TGTGCCAGCAGCCCCGGGACAGCTGGAAACACCATATATTTT.

This chain uses TRBV5-1 with TRBJ1-1; no firm D call. Trimming shortened V by 0 bases and J by 0 bases, and 6 bases separated the two germline ends. This CDR3 contains 14 residues. Looked up from germline, CDR1 is SGHRS and CDR2 is YFSETQ. The CDR3: CASSLGSMNTEAFF. The CDR3 DNA follows: TGCGCCAGCAGCTTGGGAAGTATGAACACTGAAGCTTTCTTT.

This chain uses TRBV3-1 (or the pseudogene TRBV3-2) with TRBJ2-7; D unresolved. V lost 2 bases and J lost 6, with 8 bases in between. The CDR3 is made up of 12 amino acids. CDR1 and CDR2 (germline): LGHDT, YNNKEL (reference sequence). The DNA of the CDR3 is TGTGCCAGCAGCCAATTCCCTCGCGAGCAGTACTTC. Translation gives CASSQFPREQYF.

V is TRBV5-1 and J is TRBJ2-5; the D is unclear. This CDR3 contains 13 residues. Looked up from germline, CDR1 is SGHRS and CDR2 is YFSETQ. Trimming removed 0 bases at V and 5 bases at J, with 8 bases between. The CDR3 DNA reads TGCGCCAGCAGCTTGGTTTCGAGGGAGACCCAGTACTTC. Translation: CASSLVSRETQYF.

V usage is TRBV15 and J usage is TRBJ1-4; D perhaps matches TRBD1 (5 bases). The CDR3 is 15 amino acids. With 6 bases removed from V and 6 bases from J, the gap between germline ends came to 17 bases. Germline loops: CDR1 LNHNV, CDR2 YYDKDF (reference sequence). The CDR3, as DNA: TGTGCCACCAGGAAAGACAGAACTTCGGATGAAAAACTGTTTTTT. Amino acid sequence: CATRKDRTSDEKLFF.

This chain links TRBV2 with TRBJ1-1; possibly TRBD1 for D (6 bases). V lost 8 bases to trimming and J lost 3 bases, with 22 bases between them. The CDR3 spans 16 residues. CDR1 and CDR2 from the germline V gene are SNHLY and FYNNEI. The CDR3 here is CASLPNRVNRDTEAFF. CDR3 DNA: TGTGCCAGCCTGCCTAACAGGGTGAATAGAGACACTGAAGCTTTCTTT.